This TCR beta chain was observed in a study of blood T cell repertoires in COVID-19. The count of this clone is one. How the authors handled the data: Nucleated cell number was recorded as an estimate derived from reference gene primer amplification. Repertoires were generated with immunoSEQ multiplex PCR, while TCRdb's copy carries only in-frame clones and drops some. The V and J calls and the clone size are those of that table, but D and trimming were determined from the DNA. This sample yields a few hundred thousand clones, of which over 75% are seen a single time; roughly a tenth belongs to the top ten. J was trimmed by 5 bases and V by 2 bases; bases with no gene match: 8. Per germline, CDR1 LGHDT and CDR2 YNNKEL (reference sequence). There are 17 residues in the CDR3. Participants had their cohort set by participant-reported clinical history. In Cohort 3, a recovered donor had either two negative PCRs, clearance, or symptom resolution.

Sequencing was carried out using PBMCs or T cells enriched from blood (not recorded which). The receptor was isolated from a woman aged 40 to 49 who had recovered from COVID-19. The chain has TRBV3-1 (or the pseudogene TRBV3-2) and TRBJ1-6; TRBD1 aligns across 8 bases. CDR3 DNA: TGTGCCAGCAGCCAAATGCTTCCGGGACAGGATAATTCACCCCTCCACTTT. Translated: CASSQMLPGQDNSPLHF.